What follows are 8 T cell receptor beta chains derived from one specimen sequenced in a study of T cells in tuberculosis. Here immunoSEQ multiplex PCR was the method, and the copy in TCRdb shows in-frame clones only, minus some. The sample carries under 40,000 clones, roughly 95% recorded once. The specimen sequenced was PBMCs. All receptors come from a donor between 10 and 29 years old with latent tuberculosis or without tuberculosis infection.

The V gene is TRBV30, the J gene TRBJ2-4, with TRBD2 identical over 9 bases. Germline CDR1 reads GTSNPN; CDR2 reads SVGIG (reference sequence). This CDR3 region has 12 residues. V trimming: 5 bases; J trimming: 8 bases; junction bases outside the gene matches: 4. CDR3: CAWGSGRYIQYF. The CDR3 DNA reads TGTGCCTGGGGAAGCGGGAGGTACATTCAGTACTTC. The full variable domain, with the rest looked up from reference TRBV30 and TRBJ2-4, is SQTIHQWPATLVQPVGSPLSLECTVEGTSNPNLYWYRQAAGRGLQLLFYSVGIGQISSEVPQNLSASRPQDRQFILSSKKLLLSDSGFYLCAWGSGRYIQYFGAGTRLSVL.

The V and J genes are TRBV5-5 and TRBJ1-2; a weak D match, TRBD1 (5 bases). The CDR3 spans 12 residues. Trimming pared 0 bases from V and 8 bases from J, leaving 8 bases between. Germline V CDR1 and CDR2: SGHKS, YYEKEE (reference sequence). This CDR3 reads CASSLGTRGYTF. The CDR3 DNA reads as TGTGCCAGCAGCTTGGGGACAAGGGGCTACACCTTC.

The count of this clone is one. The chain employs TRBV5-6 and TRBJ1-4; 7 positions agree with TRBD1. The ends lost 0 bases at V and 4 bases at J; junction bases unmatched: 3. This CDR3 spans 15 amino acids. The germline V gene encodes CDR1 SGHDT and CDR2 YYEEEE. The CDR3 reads CASSLEGAGNEKLFF. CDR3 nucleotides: TGTGCCAGCAGCTTGGAGGGGGCGGGTAATGAAAAACTGTTTTTT.

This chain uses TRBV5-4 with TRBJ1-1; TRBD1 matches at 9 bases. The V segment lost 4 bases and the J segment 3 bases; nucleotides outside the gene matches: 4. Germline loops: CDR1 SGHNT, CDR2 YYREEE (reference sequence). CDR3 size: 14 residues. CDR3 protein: CASSHRDRDTEAFF. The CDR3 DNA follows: TGTGCCAGCAGCCACCGGGACAGGGACACTGAAGCTTTCTTT.

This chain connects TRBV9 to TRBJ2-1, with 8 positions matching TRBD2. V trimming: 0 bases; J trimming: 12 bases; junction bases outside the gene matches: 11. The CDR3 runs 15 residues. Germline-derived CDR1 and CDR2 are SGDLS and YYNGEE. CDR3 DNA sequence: TGTGCCAGCAGCGTAGGACTAGCGCAAGCCAAAGGGCAGTTCTTC. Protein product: CASSVGLAQAKGQFF.

The CDR3 is CASSYSLAGGLETQYF. The CDR3 nucleotides are TGTGCCAGCAGTTACTCGCTAGCGGGAGGATTGGAGACCCAGTACTTC. The V call is TRBV6-5, the J call TRBJ2-5, with 11 bases aligning to TRBD2. CDR3 length equals 16 residues. The J segment lost 5 bases and the V segment lost 0 bases, leaving 5 bases of the junction unmatched. CDR1 is MNHEY, CDR2 SVGAGI, per germline.

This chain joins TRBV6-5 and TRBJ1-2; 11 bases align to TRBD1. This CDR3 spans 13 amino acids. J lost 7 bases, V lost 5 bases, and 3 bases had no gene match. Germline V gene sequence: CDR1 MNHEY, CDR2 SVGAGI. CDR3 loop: CASSGQGAGGYTF. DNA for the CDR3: TGTGCCAGCAGTGGACAGGGGGCTGGTGGCTACACCTTC.

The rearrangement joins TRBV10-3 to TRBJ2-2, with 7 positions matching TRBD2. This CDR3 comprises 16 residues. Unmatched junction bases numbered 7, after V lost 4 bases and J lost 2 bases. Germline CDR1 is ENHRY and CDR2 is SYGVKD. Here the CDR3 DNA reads TGTGCCATCAGTGGACGCCCAGCGGGAAACACCGGGGAGCTGTTTTTT. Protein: CAISGRPAGNTGELFF.